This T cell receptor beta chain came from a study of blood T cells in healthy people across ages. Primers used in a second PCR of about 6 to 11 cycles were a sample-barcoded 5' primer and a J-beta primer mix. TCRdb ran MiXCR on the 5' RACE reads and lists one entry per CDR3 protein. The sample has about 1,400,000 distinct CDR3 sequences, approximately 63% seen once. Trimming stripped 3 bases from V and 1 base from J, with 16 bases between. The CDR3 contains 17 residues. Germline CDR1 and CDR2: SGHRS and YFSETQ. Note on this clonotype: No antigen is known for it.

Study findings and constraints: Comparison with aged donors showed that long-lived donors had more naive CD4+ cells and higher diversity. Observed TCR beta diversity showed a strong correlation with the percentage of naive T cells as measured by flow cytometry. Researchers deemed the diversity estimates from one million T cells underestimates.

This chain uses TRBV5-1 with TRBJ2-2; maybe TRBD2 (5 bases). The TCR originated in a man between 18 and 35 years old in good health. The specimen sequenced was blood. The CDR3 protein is CASSSVETRLNTGELFF. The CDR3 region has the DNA TGCGCCAGCAGCTCCGTCGAAACTAGACTGAACACCGGGGAGCTGTTTTTT.